The present T cell receptor beta chain was sequenced within a study of T cells after yellow fever vaccination. Study at large: It was SMART-Seq v4 Ultra Low Input that prepared the fractions with low cell numbers.

This clonotype appeared many times. A 5'RACE template-switching step, the method used to make TCR cDNA, added a universal primer site and UMIs. TCRdb reprocessed the 5' RACE reads via MiXCR and lists one record per CDR3 protein. The sample records about 130,000 distinct CDR3 sequences, roughly 8.2% being singletons. The CDR3 extends over 13 amino acids. V lost 3 bases and J lost 0, with 6 bases in between. Germline-derived CDR1 and CDR2 are MNHEY and SVGAGI. The receptor was derived from a man in his late teens or twenties who received the YFV17D yellow fever vaccine. The sample in question was CD8+ T cells sorted from PBMCs, obtained on the day of the yellow fever booster vaccination. The V gene is TRBV6-5, the J gene TRBJ2-7; D not resolved. The CDR3 DNA is TGTGCCAGCAGTTATGGGGACTCCTACGAGCAGTACTTC. Translating it yields CASSYGDSYEQYF.